The present entry profiles one T cell receptor (beta chain) with its context. The CDR3 consists of 13 residues. V was pared by 5 bases and J by 7 bases, with 7 bases of the junction left unmatched. Germline V gene lookup returns CDR1 SGHTA and CDR2 FQGNSA. The sample is drawn from a study of blood T cell repertoires in COVID-19. Study context: Samples representing acute and convalescent COVID-19 were sourced from the United States, Italy and Spain. Sources were T cells, B-cell-depleted T cells, or PBMCs; the material itself was cDNA or gDNA.

Original methodology: From reference gene primer amplification, estimates of nucleated cell counts were derived. Profiled with immunoSEQ multiplex PCR; TCRdb holds only in-frame clones, not every one. The V and J calls and clone size come from that table; D and trimming were worked out from the DNA. The repertoire has 10,000 to 15,000 clones, 60% to 80% of them found once; the top ten carry approximately 34%. The genes are TRBV7-2 and TRBJ1-2; 7 nucleotides match TRBD1. The receptor's source is a human donor in a cohort sampled during active COVID-19. Material for sequencing was peripheral blood. The CDR3 loop reads CASSQGQALGYTF. The CDR3 DNA sequence: TGTGCCAGCAGCCAAGGACAGGCCCTTGGCTACACCTTC. The variable domain in full, with the rest retrieved from reference TRBV7-2 and TRBJ1-2, is GAGVSQSPSNKVTEKGKDVELRCDPISGHTALYWYRQSLGQGLEFLIYFQGNSAPDKSGLPSDRFSAERTGGSVSTLTIQRTQQEDSAVYLCASSQGQALGYTFGSGTRLTVV.